Listed here are 3 T cell receptor beta chains from one sample, sequenced in a study of T cell responses to AZD1222 COVID-19 vaccine. Sequencing used immunoSEQ multiplex PCR; TCRdb keeps in-frame clones, though not all of them. The sample records under 200,000 clones, around 86% being singletons. The sample consisted of peripheral blood, taken on day 0 of MenACWY control vaccination. The receptor set was obtained from an adult in good health.

CDR3 sequence (DNA): TGTGCCAGTACGGGGTCTAGGGGAGATACGCAGTATTTT. This sequence encodes CASTGSRGDTQYF. The genes are TRBV19 and TRBJ2-3; D tentatively reads TRBD1 or TRBD2 (5 bases each). Germline CDR1 is LNHDA and CDR2 is SQIVND (reference sequence). V was pared by 7 bases and J by 5 bases, with 13 bases between. This CDR3 is 13 amino acids long.

This rearrangement joins TRBV28 to TRBJ2-7; possibly TRBD1 for D (6 bases). There are 12 residues in the CDR3. The V end lost 8 bases, the J end lost 6 bases, and 14 bases lay between the germline ends. Germline V gene lookup returns CDR1 MDHEN and CDR2 SYDVKM. The CDR3: CASGLRGSEQYF. DNA of the CDR3: TGTGCCAGCGGATTAAGGGGGAGCGAGCAGTACTTC.

The chain has TRBV11-1 and TRBJ1-6, with 7 bases that match TRBD1. The CDR3 consists of 15 residues. The trim removed 5 bases at V and 8 bases at J, leaving 9 bases unmatched. CDR1 SGHAT and CDR2 FQDESV come from the germline V gene (reference sequence). Here the CDR3 reads CASSLVGTEDSPLHF. The CDR3 DNA reads TGTGCCAGCAGCCTAGTCGGGACAGAGGATTCACCCCTCCACTTT.